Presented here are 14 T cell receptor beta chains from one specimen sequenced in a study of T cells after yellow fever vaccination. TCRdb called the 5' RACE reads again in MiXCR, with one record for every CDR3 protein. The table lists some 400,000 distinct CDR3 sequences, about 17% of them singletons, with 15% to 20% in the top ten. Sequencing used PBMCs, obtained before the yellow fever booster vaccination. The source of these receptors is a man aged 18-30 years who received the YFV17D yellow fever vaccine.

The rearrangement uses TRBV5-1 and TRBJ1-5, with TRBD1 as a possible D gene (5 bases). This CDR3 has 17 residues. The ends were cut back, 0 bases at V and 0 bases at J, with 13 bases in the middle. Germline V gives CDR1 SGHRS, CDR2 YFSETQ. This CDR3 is CASSLGWGEPSNQPQHF. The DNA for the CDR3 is TGCGCCAGCAGCTTGGGATGGGGGGAGCCTAGCAATCAGCCCCAGCATTTT. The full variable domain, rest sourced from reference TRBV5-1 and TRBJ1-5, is KAGVTQTPRYLIKTRGQQVTLSCSPISGHRSVSWYQQTPGQGLQFLFEYFSETQRNKGNFPGRFSGRQFSNSRSEMNVSTLELGDSALYLCASSLGWGEPSNQPQHFGDGTRLSIL.

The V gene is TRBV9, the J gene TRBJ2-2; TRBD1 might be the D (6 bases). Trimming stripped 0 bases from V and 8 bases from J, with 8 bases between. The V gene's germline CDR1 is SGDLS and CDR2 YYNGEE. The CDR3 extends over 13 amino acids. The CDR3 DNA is TGTGCCAGCAGCGTAGTACAGGGAGGGGAGCTGTTTTTT. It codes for CASSVVQGGELFF.

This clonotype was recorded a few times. The chain's CDR3 is CASSRDFFSYEQYV. The CDR3 nucleotides read TGTGCCAGCAGCCGGGATTTCTTCTCCTACGAGCAGTACGTC. The chain is built from TRBV5-5 and TRBJ2-7; D possibly corresponds to TRBD2 (5 bases). The V gene's germline CDR1 is SGHKS and CDR2 YYEKEE (reference sequence). There are 14 residues in the CDR3. The V gene lost 4 bases and the J gene lost 0 bases, with 11 bases spanning the gap.

The DNA for the CDR3 is TGCAGTGCTAATACAGGGAACTATGGCTACACCTTC. Encoded protein: CSANTGNYGYTF. This rearrangement joins TRBV20-1 to TRBJ1-2; a weak D match, TRBD1 (6 bases). Germline lookup yields CDR1 DFQATT and CDR2 SNEGSKA (reference sequence). V lost 4 bases and J lost 2, with 8 bases in between. CDR3 length: 12 amino acids.

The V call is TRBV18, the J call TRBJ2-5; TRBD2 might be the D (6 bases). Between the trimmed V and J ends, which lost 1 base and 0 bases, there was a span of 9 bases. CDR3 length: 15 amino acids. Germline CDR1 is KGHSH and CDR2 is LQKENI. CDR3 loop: CASSPLSGYQETQYF. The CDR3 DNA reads TGTGCCAGCTCACCACTGAGCGGGTACCAAGAGACCCAGTACTTC. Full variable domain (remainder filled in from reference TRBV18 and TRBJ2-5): NAGVMQNPRHLVRRRGQEARLRCSPMKGHSHVYWYRQLPEEGLKFMVYLQKENIIDESGMPKERFSAEFPKEGPSILRIQQVVRGDSAAYFCASSPLSGYQETQYFGPGTRLLVL.

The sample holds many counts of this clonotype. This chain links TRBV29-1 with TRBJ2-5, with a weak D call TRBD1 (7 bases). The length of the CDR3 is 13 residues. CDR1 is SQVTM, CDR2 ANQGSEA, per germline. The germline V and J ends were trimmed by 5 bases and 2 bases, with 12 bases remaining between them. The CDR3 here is CSVHGGQQETQYF. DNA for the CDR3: TGCAGCGTTCACGGGGGACAGCAAGAGACCCAGTACTTC.

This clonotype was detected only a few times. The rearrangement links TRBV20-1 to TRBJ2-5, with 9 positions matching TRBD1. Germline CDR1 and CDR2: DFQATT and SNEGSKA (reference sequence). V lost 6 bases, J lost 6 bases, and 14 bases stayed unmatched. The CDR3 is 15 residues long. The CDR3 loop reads CSAPALTGQGQTQYF. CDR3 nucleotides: TGCAGTGCCCCTGCCCTCACGGGACAGGGCCAGACCCAGTACTTC.

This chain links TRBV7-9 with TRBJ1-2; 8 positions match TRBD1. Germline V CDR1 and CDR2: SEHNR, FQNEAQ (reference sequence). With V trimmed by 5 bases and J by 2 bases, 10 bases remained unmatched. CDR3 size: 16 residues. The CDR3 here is CASSRGGTGLNYGYTF. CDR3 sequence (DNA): TGTGCCAGCAGCCGTGGGGGGACAGGCCTGAACTATGGCTACACCTTC.

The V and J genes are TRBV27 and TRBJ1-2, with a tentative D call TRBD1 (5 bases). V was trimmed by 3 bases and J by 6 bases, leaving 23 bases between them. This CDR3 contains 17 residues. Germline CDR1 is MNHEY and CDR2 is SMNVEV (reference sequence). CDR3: CASSFRRDRRGINGYTF. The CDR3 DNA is TGTGCCAGCAGTTTCCGCAGGGATCGTCGCGGGATAAATGGCTACACCTTC.

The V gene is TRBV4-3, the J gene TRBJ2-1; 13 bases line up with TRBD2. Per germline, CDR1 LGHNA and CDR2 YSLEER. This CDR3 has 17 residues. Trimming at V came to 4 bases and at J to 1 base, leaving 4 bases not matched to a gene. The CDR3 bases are TGCGCCAGCAGCCCGGGACTAGCGGGGCCATCCTACAATGAGCAGTTCTTC. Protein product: CASSPGLAGPSYNEQFF.

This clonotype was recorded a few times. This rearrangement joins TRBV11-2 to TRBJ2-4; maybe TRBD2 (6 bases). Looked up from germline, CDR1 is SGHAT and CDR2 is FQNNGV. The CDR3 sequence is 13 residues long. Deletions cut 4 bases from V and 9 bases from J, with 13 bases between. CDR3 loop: CASSSGPGGIQYF. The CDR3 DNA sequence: TGTGCCAGCAGCTCAGGACCCGGGGGCATTCAGTACTTC.

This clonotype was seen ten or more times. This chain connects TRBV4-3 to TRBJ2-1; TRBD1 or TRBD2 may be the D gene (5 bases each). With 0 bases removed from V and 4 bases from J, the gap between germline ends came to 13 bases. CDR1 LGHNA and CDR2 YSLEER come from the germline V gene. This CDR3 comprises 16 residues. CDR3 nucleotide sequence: TGCGCCAGCAGCCAAGATGAAGGGACGGCATACAATGAGCAGTTCTTC. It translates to CASSQDEGTAYNEQFF.

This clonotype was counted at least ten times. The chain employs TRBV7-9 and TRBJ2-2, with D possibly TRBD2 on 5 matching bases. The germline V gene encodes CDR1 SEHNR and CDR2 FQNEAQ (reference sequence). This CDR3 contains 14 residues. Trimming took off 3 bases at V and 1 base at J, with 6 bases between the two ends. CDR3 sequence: CASSFAGNTGELFF. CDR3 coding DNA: TGTGCCAGCAGCTTCGCGGGGAACACCGGGGAGCTGTTTTTT.

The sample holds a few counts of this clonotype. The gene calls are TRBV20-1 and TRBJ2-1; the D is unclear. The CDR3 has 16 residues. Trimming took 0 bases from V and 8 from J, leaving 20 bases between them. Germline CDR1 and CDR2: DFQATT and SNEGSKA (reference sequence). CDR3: CSARDDETIERYEQFF. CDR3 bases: TGCAGTGCTAGAGACGACGAGACGATAGAGCGTTATGAGCAGTTCTTC.